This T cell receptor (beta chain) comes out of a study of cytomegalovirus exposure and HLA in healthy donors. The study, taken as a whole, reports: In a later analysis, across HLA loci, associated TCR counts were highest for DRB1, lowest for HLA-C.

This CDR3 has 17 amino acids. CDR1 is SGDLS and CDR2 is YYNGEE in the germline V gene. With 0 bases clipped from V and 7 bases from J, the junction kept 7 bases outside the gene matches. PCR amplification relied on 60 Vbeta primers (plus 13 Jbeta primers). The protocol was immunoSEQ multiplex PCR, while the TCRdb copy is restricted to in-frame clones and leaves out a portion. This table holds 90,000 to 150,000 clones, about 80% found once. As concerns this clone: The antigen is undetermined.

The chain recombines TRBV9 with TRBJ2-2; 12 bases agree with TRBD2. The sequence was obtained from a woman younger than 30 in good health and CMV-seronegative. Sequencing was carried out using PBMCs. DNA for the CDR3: TGTGCCAGCAGCGTAGACGGGCTAGCGGGAGGGCACGGGGAGCTGTTTTTT. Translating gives CASSVDGLAGGHGELFF.